The 26 T cell receptor beta chains given below trace back to one sample, sequenced in a study of blood T cell repertoires in COVID-19 (dated by TCRdb to about 2020). The library was made by the immunoSEQ multiplex PCR assay. As stored in TCRdb, this immuneACCESS dataset retains in-frame rearrangements with V and J assigned. A fraction of the clones does not appear; measured against another copy, unresolved V genes explain less than half of the discrepancy, and the remainder lacks a known reason. The sample includes about 530,000 clones, with approximately 88% observed a single time. Together, the top ten hold 7.8% of the sample. The sequencing input was peripheral blood. These receptors were obtained from a woman aged 45-65 years with COVID-19, enrolled during active disease.

The rearrangement uses TRBV11-1 and TRBJ1-1; D gene ambiguous. The CDR3 has 14 residues. Between the trimmed V and J ends, which lost 4 bases and 6 bases, there was a span of 15 bases. Germline lookup yields CDR1 SGHAT and CDR2 FQDESV (reference sequence). This CDR3 reads CASSYRGGTSEAFF. The CDR3 bases are TGTGCCAGCAGCTACCGGGGTGGAACCTCTGAAGCTTTCTTT.

The chain carries TRBV5-4 and TRBJ2-7; D is unresolved. The germline V and J ends were trimmed by 1 base and 0 bases, with 11 bases remaining between them. The CDR3 spans 15 residues. CDR1 SGHNT and CDR2 YYREEE come from the germline V gene (reference sequence). CDR3 protein: CASSLSPGSSYEQYF. CDR3 in DNA: TGTGCCAGCAGCTTGTCTCCAGGAAGCTCCTACGAGCAGTACTTC.

The chain joins TRBV2 to TRBJ2-1; 9 bases agree with TRBD2. This CDR3 is built from 15 residues. The junction had 9 bases not matched to a gene; V was cut back by 4 bases and J by 8 bases. Germline V lookup: CDR1 SNHLY, CDR2 FYNNEI. The CDR3 DNA follows: TGTGCCAGCAGTGGGGGAGTAGCGGGGGTGGATGAGCAGTTCTTC. This translates into CASSGGVAGVDEQFF.

The CDR3 loop is CAIRGQGASEAFF. The DNA of the CDR3 is TGTGCCATCAGGGGACAGGGGGCCTCTGAAGCTTTCTTT. This rearrangement joins TRBV10-3 to TRBJ1-1; TRBD1 matches at 12 bases. V shed 6 bases and J 6 bases; nucleotides not matched to a gene: 2. The CDR3 sequence is 13 residues long. CDR1 ENHRY and CDR2 SYGVKD come from the germline V gene.

The rearrangement uses TRBV30 and TRBJ2-2, with TRBD2 matching over 8 bases. The germline V gene encodes CDR1 GTSNPN and CDR2 SVGIG (reference sequence). The CDR3 runs to 16 residues. V dropped 5 bases and J dropped 6; count of bases not matched to a gene: 14. The CDR3 region has the DNA TGTGCCTGGGGGGCAGCGGGACTAGACCTTTCCGGGGAGCTGTTTTTT. This translates into CAWGAAGLDLSGELFF.

This chain uses TRBV3-1 (or the pseudogene TRBV3-2) with TRBJ2-1; D unclear. Germline values: CDR1 LGHDT, CDR2 YNNKEL (reference sequence). V was shortened by 4 bases and J by 8 bases, with 6 bases between the two germline ends. The CDR3 loop spans 11 amino acids. Here the CDR3 DNA reads TGTGCCAGCAGCCTCCAGGATGAGCAGTTCTTC. It is translated as CASSLQDEQFF.

The rearrangement links TRBV11-2 to TRBJ2-7; 8 positions agree with TRBD1. CDR3 length: 16 residues. Germline V gene sequence: CDR1 SGHAT, CDR2 FQNNGV. V dropped 5 bases and J dropped 0; count of bases not matched to a gene: 9. The CDR3 DNA reads as TGTGCCAGCAGCCCGGAGGCAGGGGGCGGCTCCTACGAGCAGTACTTC. Translating it yields CASSPEAGGGSYEQYF.

In this sample, this clone turned up a few times. The chain joins TRBV5-1 to TRBJ2-6; possibly TRBD2 for D (6 bases). The CDR3 runs to 15 residues. V gave up 4 bases and J gave up 3 bases, with 11 bases separating them. Germline V gene sequence: CDR1 SGHRS, CDR2 YFSETQ. CDR3 protein: CASSRGVYGANVLTF. The CDR3 bases are TGCGCCAGCAGCCGCGGGGTATATGGGGCCAACGTCCTGACTTTC.

The chain carries TRBV29-1 and TRBJ1-2; possible D gene TRBD1, 5 bases. Looked up from germline, CDR1 is SQVTM and CDR2 is ANQGSEA. The CDR3 spans 11 residues. Trimming pared 4 bases from V and 6 bases from J, leaving 9 bases between. The DNA for the CDR3 is TGCAGCGTTGCGGGGGTTGATGGCTACACCTTC. This sequence encodes CSVAGVDGYTF.

CDR3 residues: CASSFPDRLSYEQYF. CDR3 bases: TGTGCCAGCAGCTTCCCGGACAGGCTTTCCTACGAGCAGTACTTC. This rearrangement joins TRBV5-6 to TRBJ2-7; TRBD1 matches at 7 bases. The V gene's germline CDR1 is SGHDT and CDR2 YYEEEE. This CDR3 has 15 residues. V lost 2 bases and J lost 1; bases outside the gene matches: 6.

The rearrangement joins TRBV10-3 to TRBJ1-1; D may be TRBD1 (6 bases). Trimming removed 0 bases from V and 1 base from J, with 9 bases in between. This CDR3 is built from 15 residues. Germline V gene data show CDR1 as ENHRY and CDR2 as SYGVKD. CDR3 in amino acids: CAISESLGQNTEAFF. Written as DNA, the CDR3 is TGTGCCATCAGTGAGTCATTGGGACAGAACACTGAAGCTTTCTTT.

This clone was seen only a few times. The V call is TRBV20-1, the J call TRBJ2-5; D not resolved. This CDR3 region has 11 residues. Germline V lookup: CDR1 DFQATT, CDR2 SNEGSKA (reference sequence). Trimming took off 7 bases at V and 5 bases at J, with 11 bases between the two ends. The CDR3 loop is CSVVRDETQYF. DNA of the CDR3: TGCAGTGTAGTGCGCGATGAGACCCAGTACTTC.

This chain links TRBV21-1 with TRBJ1-5; the listed D gene, TRBD1, was not tested against the DNA. TRBV21-1 is classified as a pseudogene. CDR3 length: 16 amino acids. The CDR3 DNA is TGTGCCAGCGAACGGAGGGGGCCGTCGGGCAATCAGCCCCAGCATTTT. Amino acid sequence: CASERRGPSGNQPQHF.

The rearrangement uses TRBV7-3 and TRBJ1-1, with D maybe TRBD1 (5 bases). Trimming left V 0 bases short and J 4 bases short, with 9 bases between. This CDR3 region has 14 residues. Per the germline V gene, CDR1 is SGHTA and CDR2 is FQGTGA. In nucleotides, the CDR3 is TGTGCCAGCAGCTTAACAGGGGTAAGCACTGAAGCTTTCTTT. Its protein is CASSLTGVSTEAFF.

This chain links TRBV2 with TRBJ1-5; D is uncertain. This CDR3 is 14 amino acids long. The V gene's germline CDR1 is SNHLY and CDR2 FYNNEI. The V end lost 6 bases, the J end lost 5 bases, and 14 bases lay between the germline ends. DNA for the CDR3: TGTGCCAGCAGACGGACGGGCGGGCATCAGCCCCAGCATTTT. It codes for CASRRTGGHQPQHF.

This rearrangement joins TRBV5-4 to TRBJ2-3; 11 bases match TRBD2. The CDR3 spans 16 residues. CDR1 is SGHNT, CDR2 YYREEE, per germline (reference sequence). The V and J ends lost 4 bases and 0 bases, in that order; junction bases with no gene match: 4. DNA of the CDR3: TGTGCCAGCAGCGGGACTAGCGGAGCTAGCACAGATACGCAGTATTTT. Residues: CASSGTSGASTDTQYF.

J is TRBJ1-2 and V is TRBV4-1, with TRBD1 identical over 7 bases. This CDR3 contains 14 residues. Germline V CDR1 and CDR2: MGHRA, YSYEKL. With 5 bases clipped from V and 4 bases from J, the junction kept 7 bases outside the gene matches. CDR3: CASSDDRVLYGYTF. The DNA for the CDR3 is TGCGCCAGCAGCGACGACAGGGTTCTCTATGGCTACACCTTC.

The chain recombines TRBV12-5 with TRBJ1-4; D perhaps matches TRBD1 (6 bases). The CDR3 runs 16 residues. V lost 6 bases and J lost 6, with 20 bases in between. Germline V gene sequence: CDR1 LGHNT, CDR2 FRNRAP. Written as DNA, the CDR3 is TGTGCTAGTGGATCCGACAGGATGCCAGGGGATGAAAAACTGTTTTTT. This translates into CASGSDRMPGDEKLFF. The whole variable domain, filled in from reference TRBV12-5 and TRBJ1-4, reads DARVTQTPRHKVTEMGQEVTMRCQPILGHNTVFWYRQTMMQGLELLAYFRNRAPLDDSGMPKDRFSAEMPDATLATLKIQPSEPRDSAVYFCASGSDRMPGDEKLFFGSGTQLSVL.

CDR3 residues: CASSGGGNNYGYTF. The CDR3 region has the DNA TGTGCCAGCAGTGGGGGGGGGAATAACTATGGCTACACCTTC. The chain is built from TRBV2 and TRBJ1-2; D is perhaps TRBD1 (5 bases). V was cut by 4 bases and J by 1 base, with 10 bases left in between. The CDR3 covers 14 residues. Germline CDR1 is SNHLY and CDR2 is FYNNEI.

The chain employs TRBV6-5 and TRBJ2-5; 7 bases are shared with TRBD1. V was pared by 6 bases and J by 1 base, with 5 bases of the junction left unmatched. The CDR3 is 14 amino acids. Germline lookup yields CDR1 MNHEY and CDR2 SVGAGI. In nucleotides, the CDR3 is TGTGCCAGCAGCTGGGGACAGACCCAAGAGACCCAGTACTTC. It translates to CASSWGQTQETQYF.

CDR3: CASSRDRVGYGYTF. CDR3 coding DNA: TGCGCCAGCAGCCGGGACAGGGTCGGCTATGGCTACACCTTC. The chain links TRBV4-1 to TRBJ1-2, with 9 bases that match TRBD1. The CDR3 extends over 14 amino acids. From germline, CDR1 is MGHRA and CDR2 YSYEKL. Trimming cost V 4 bases and J 4 bases; bases outside gene matches: 4.

V and J are TRBV24-1 and TRBJ2-1; D gene uncertain. The V gene's germline CDR1 is KGHDR and CDR2 SFDVKD. The V end lost 7 bases, the J end lost 0 bases, and 9 bases lay between the germline ends. The CDR3 is 14 amino acids. The chain's CDR3 is CATSRGSSYNEQFF. The DNA of the CDR3 is TGTGCCACCAGCCGCGGAAGCTCCTACAATGAGCAGTTCTTC.

This rearrangement joins TRBV28 to TRBJ2-7; TRBD1 agrees at 9 bases. Germline lookup yields CDR1 MDHEN and CDR2 SYDVKM. The CDR3 covers 13 residues. Losses at the gene ends were 5 bases for V and 8 bases for J; bases not matched to a gene: 7. The CDR3 loop reads CASSPTGGEKQYF. In nucleotides, the CDR3 is TGTGCCAGCAGTCCGACAGGGGGTGAAAAGCAGTACTTC.

This sequence joins TRBV19 and TRBJ2-3; 7 bases agree with TRBD1. Trimming removed 4 bases from V and 4 bases from J; junction bases left unmatched: 5. Germline lookup yields CDR1 LNHDA and CDR2 SQIVND (reference sequence). CDR3 size: 14 residues. The CDR3 region is CASSKGAGADTQYF. CDR3 nucleotide sequence: TGTGCCAGTAGTAAGGGGGCCGGGGCAGATACGCAGTATTTT.

The J gene is TRBJ1-3, the V gene TRBV19, with D maybe TRBD1 (6 bases). The V and J ends lost 4 bases and 4 bases respectively, with 17 bases between them. CDR3 length: 16 residues. Germline CDR1 LNHDA, CDR2 SQIVND (reference sequence). The CDR3 spells CASSSPRQESGNTIYF. Here the CDR3 DNA reads TGTGCCAGTAGTAGCCCTAGACAGGAAAGCGGAAACACCATATATTTT.

This rearrangement joins TRBV25-1 to TRBJ1-2; tentative D call: TRBD1 (5 bases). Trimming removed 2 bases from V and 3 bases from J, with 10 bases in between. Germline assignment: CDR1 MGHDK and CDR2 SYGVNS. The CDR3 runs to 14 residues. The CDR3 DNA reads as TGTGCCAGCAGTGAACAGGGATGGGACTATGGCTACACCTTC. Amino acids: CASSEQGWDYGYTF.